This T cell receptor (beta chain) was obtained from a study of tumour-infiltrating T cells in Burkitt lymphoma. A few counts support this clone. Libraries were prepared by immunoSEQ multiplex PCR; TCRdb keeps only in-frame clonotypes and omits some of them. The sample holds around 45,000 clones; 30% to 40% are singletons and the top ten take around 2.9%. The CDR3 consists of 14 residues. With V trimmed by 1 base and J by 6 bases, 6 bases remained unmatched. CDR1 is MGHRA and CDR2 is YSYEKL in the germline V gene. The chain joins TRBV4-1 to TRBJ2-7; 7 nucleotides align to TRBD1. Source material: tumor tissue. This sequence was found in a human donor with Burkitt lymphoma. The CDR3 region is CASSQGTGGAEQYF. The DNA for the CDR3 is TGCGCCAGCAGCCAAGGGACAGGTGGTGCCGAGCAGTACTTC.